This TCR beta chain was identified in a study of shared clonotypes between healthy human individuals. V was clipped by 5 bases and J by 2 bases, with 15 bases between them. CDR1 SNHLY and CDR2 FYNNEI come from the germline V gene. The CDR3 covers 15 residues. With regard to this clone: No antigen is known for it.

Study results and caveats: A handful of donors held about 5.1% of naive CD4 clonotypes in common.

CD45RO-negative CD8 cells positively selected for CCR7 made up the naive population, which excluded terminally differentiated effector memory CD45RA+ cells. Data came from immunoSEQ multiplex PCR; TCRdb stores just in-frame clones and leaves some out. The data show around 1.9 million clones, 93% seen once. The chain couples TRBV2 to TRBJ2-5; the D gene could be TRBD1 or TRBD2 (7 bases each). This sequence originates from a man in his late teens or twenties in good health. Some clones in this sample may be carry-over from other donors' samples. What was sequenced was naive CD8+ T cells from PBMCs. In nucleotides, the CDR3 is TGTGCCAGCAGTAACAGGGGAGGGGGGCAAGAGACCCAGTACTTC. It yields the protein CASSNRGGGQETQYF. Using reference TRBV2 and TRBJ2-5 for the parts outside the CDR3, the full variable domain is EPEVTQTPSHQVTQMGQEVILRCVPISNHLYFYWYRQILGQKVEFLVSFYNNEISEKSEIFDDQFSVERPDGSNFTLKIRSTKLEDSAMYFCASSNRGGGQETQYFGPGTRLLVL.